These 25 T cell receptor beta chains came from one sample sequenced in a study of T cells in severe cutaneous drug reactions. Libraries were made by iRepertoire multiplex PCR with TCR subtype-specific primers for bulk and single-cell sequencing. One entry per CDR3 protein, without DNA, is what TCRdb gives after re-calling the multiplex PCR reads. The table lists 10,000 or so distinct CDR3 sequences. Carbamazepine had induced Stevens-Johnson syndrome or toxic epidermal necrolysis in the sequenced donors. The sequencing input was cells from a skin blister. These receptors all stem from a human donor with Stevens-Johnson syndrome, a severe cutaneous drug reaction.

The rearrangement links TRBV29-1 to TRBJ2-3; TCRdb's D call, TRBD2, is unchecked because there is no DNA. The CDR3 contains 15 residues. The V gene's germline CDR1 is SQVTM and CDR2 ANQGSEA. This CDR3 is CSVEGTATSTDTQYF.

CDR3 residues: CSIRDRGTDTQYF. The chain recombines TRBV29-1 with TRBJ2-3; TCRdb gives TRBD1 as the D gene, but with no DNA this cannot be confirmed. Looked up from germline, CDR1 is SQVTM and CDR2 is ANQGSEA. The CDR3 is 13 amino acids.

The V and J genes are TRBV20-1 and TRBJ2-1; TCRdb's D call of TRBD2 is untestable without DNA. CDR1 is DFQATT and CDR2 is SNEGSKA in the germline V gene (reference sequence). The CDR3 is made up of 13 amino acids. CDR3 residues: CRAGLATYNEQFF.

The rearrangement joins TRBV20-1 to TRBJ2-7. Germline V lookup: CDR1 DFQATT, CDR2 SNEGSKA (reference sequence). The CDR3 sequence is 11 residues long. The CDR3 protein is CSALTDYEQYF.

By frequency, this clonotype registers medium-sized. The chain couples TRBV20-1 to TRBJ1-1. The CDR3 contains 15 residues. The germline CDR1 and CDR2 sequences are DFQATT and SNEGSKA (reference sequence). The CDR3 loop is CSARGTGYLNTEAFF.

The rearrangement uses TRBV20-1 and TRBJ2-7. This CDR3 spans 14 amino acids. CDR1 is DFQATT and CDR2 is SNEGSKA in the germline V gene (reference sequence). CDR3: CSARGVKGSYEQYF.

J is TRBJ1-1 and V is TRBV29-1. CDR1 is SQVTM, CDR2 ANQGSEA, per germline. The CDR3 extends over 15 amino acids. The CDR3 loop reads CSVDLGAQGNTEAFF.

This chain links TRBV29-1 with TRBJ2-2; TCRdb designates TRBD1, a call that cannot be tested without DNA. The CDR3 runs 15 residues. Germline assignment: CDR1 SQVTM and CDR2 ANQGSEA. The CDR3 protein is CSGKPTGSNTGELFF.

By frequency, this clonotype registers medium-sized. The J gene is TRBJ1-1, the V gene TRBV30; the TCRdb D gene call, TRBD1, has no DNA to confirm it. The CDR3 spans 15 residues. Germline-derived CDR1 and CDR2 are GTSNPN and SVGIG (reference sequence). CDR3 sequence: CAWTGGGPWSTEAFF.

The rearrangement uses TRBV20-1 and TRBJ2-7; TCRdb gives TRBD1 as the D gene, but with no DNA this cannot be confirmed. CDR1 is DFQATT and CDR2 is SNEGSKA in the germline V gene (reference sequence). This CDR3 has 16 amino acids. The CDR3 here is CSARRSGAGMIYEQYF.

This chain uses TRBV20-1 with TRBJ2-1; TCRdb's D gene call, TRBD2, goes unchecked for lack of DNA. The CDR3 consists of 14 residues. Germline CDR1 is DFQATT and CDR2 is SNEGSKA (reference sequence). This CDR3 reads CSAVATSGGLEQFF.

The J gene is TRBJ2-4, the V gene TRBV20-1; the TRBD1 assignment by TCRdb is unverifiable without DNA. Per germline, CDR1 DFQATT and CDR2 SNEGSKA (reference sequence). The CDR3 spans 17 residues. CDR3 protein: CSAQRIGHKGAKNIQYF.

The chain has TRBV29-1 and TRBJ2-3; TCRdb proposes TRBD2, but this gene call is untestable without DNA. CDR3 length: 14 residues. Germline V gives CDR1 SQVTM, CDR2 ANQGSEA. CDR3 amino acids: CSVDPAGGTDTQYF.

This sequence joins TRBV20-1 and TRBJ1-1; TCRdb's D call of TRBD1 is untestable without DNA. The CDR3 runs 15 residues. Germline V CDR1 and CDR2: DFQATT, SNEGSKA (reference sequence). The CDR3 sequence: CSAIRRSGMNTEAFF.

The rearrangement uses TRBV29-1 and TRBJ2-1; without DNA, the TCRdb call of TRBD2 cannot be checked. This CDR3 is built from 15 residues. CDR1 is SQVTM, CDR2 ANQGSEA, per germline. The CDR3 is CSVGGLAGGYNEQFF.

V gene TRBV20-1 combines with J gene TRBJ1-2; without DNA, the TCRdb call of TRBD1 cannot be checked. Germline V gene data show CDR1 as DFQATT and CDR2 as SNEGSKA (reference sequence). The CDR3 is made up of 12 amino acids. The CDR3 region is CSARVAGYGYTF.

V is TRBV29-1 and J is TRBJ2-1; TCRdb calls TRBD2, which cannot be checked without DNA. Per the germline V gene, CDR1 is SQVTM and CDR2 is ANQGSEA. There are 14 residues in the CDR3. The CDR3 sequence: CSVSPSGSVNEQFF.

This chain connects TRBV29-1 to TRBJ2-1; with no DNA, the TCRdb D assignment of TRBD2 cannot be verified. Germline V lookup: CDR1 SQVTM, CDR2 ANQGSEA. The CDR3 runs to 14 residues. CDR3 sequence reads: CSVPWTSGHNEQFF.

This clonotype is called medium-sized based on its frequency. This chain uses TRBV20-1 with TRBJ2-5. CDR1 and CDR2 (germline): DFQATT, SNEGSKA (reference sequence). CDR3 size: 12 residues. CDR3 sequence reads: CSARDYLETQYF.

J is TRBJ2-1 and V is TRBV29-1; TCRdb reports TRBD2, a call that lacks DNA to check it against. CDR1 SQVTM and CDR2 ANQGSEA come from the germline V gene. The length of the CDR3 is 13 residues. The CDR3 reads CSVGHPPYNEQFF.

The chain joins TRBV29-1 to TRBJ2-1; TCRdb names TRBD2, which stays unverified in the absence of DNA. CDR3 length: 13 amino acids. Germline V lookup: CDR1 SQVTM, CDR2 ANQGSEA. CDR3: CSGTRLARNEQFF.

J is TRBJ2-1 and V is TRBV29-1; as DNA is missing, the TRBD2 call by TCRdb cannot be tested. Germline values: CDR1 SQVTM, CDR2 ANQGSEA. This CDR3 has 16 amino acids. The CDR3 spells CSAIRRTSGRYNEQFF.

This clonotype counts as medium-sized by frequency. This chain joins TRBV20-1 and TRBJ1-5; TCRdb outputs TRBD1, but without DNA this stays unchecked. CDR3 length: 13 residues. Germline loops: CDR1 DFQATT, CDR2 SNEGSKA (reference sequence). The CDR3 protein is CSARDRPGQPQHF.

This CDR3 reads CSFLGAGSYNEQFF. The chain combines TRBV29-1 with TRBJ2-1; TCRdb returns TRBD1, unconfirmable since there is no DNA. The CDR3 contains 14 residues. Germline V gene sequence: CDR1 SQVTM, CDR2 ANQGSEA.

The J gene is TRBJ1-6, the V gene TRBV29-1. There are 13 residues in the CDR3. The germline CDR1 and CDR2 sequences are SQVTM and ANQGSEA. CDR3 amino acids: CSVSEAVNSPLHF. The whole variable domain, remainder taken from reference TRBV29-1 and TRBJ1-6, is SAVISQKPSRDICQRGTSLTIQCQVDSQVTMMFWYRQQPGQSLTLIATANQGSEATYESGFVIDKFPISRPNLTFSTLTVSNMSPEDSSIYLCSVSEAVNSPLHFGNGTRLTVT.